The 18 T cell receptor beta chains presented below share a single source sample, sequenced in a study of blood T cell repertoires in COVID-19. Assay: immunoSEQ multiplex PCR; the TCRdb copy retains only in-frame clones and omits some. Of 50,000 to 75,000 clones detected, around 79% appear once; the ten largest clones hold 15% to 20%. Sequencing input: peripheral blood. These receptors came from a man aged 60-69 years with acute or convalescent COVID-19.

The chain employs TRBV3-1 (or the pseudogene TRBV3-2) and TRBJ1-2; 7 bases are shared with TRBD1. Trimming cost V 3 bases and J 7 bases; bases outside gene matches: 11. Germline V CDR1 and CDR2: LGHDT, YNNKEL (reference sequence). This CDR3 has 15 amino acids. CDR3 nucleotide sequence: TGTGCCAGCAGCCACCGACAGGGCGACTATGCTGGCTACACCTTC. Translation: CASSHRQGDYAGYTF.

This clone was seen only once. J is TRBJ1-4 and V is TRBV5-6, with unresolved D. The germline CDR1 and CDR2 sequences are SGHDT and YYEEEE. The V and J ends lost 0 bases and 8 bases respectively, with 14 bases between them. The CDR3 is 15 residues long. CDR3 coding DNA: TGTGCCAGCAGCTTGGGGGAGGGCCCCCGGGAAAAACTGTTTTTT. The encoded protein is CASSLGEGPREKLFF.

CDR3 loop: CASSHEATNEKLFF. The CDR3 nucleotides are TGTGCCAGCAGCCACGAGGCAACTAATGAAAAACTGTTTTTT. This rearrangement joins TRBV3-1 (or the pseudogene TRBV3-2) to TRBJ1-4, with no clear D. Trimming stripped 3 bases from V and 0 bases from J, with 5 bases between. This CDR3 region has 14 residues. Germline loops: CDR1 LGHDT, CDR2 YNNKEL (reference sequence).

In nucleotides, the CDR3 is TGTGCCAGCAGAAGCAGGGGGACAGATACGCAGTATTTT. Its translation is CASRSRGTDTQYF. The genes are TRBV27 and TRBJ2-3, with 7 bases fitting TRBD1. The CDR3 runs 13 residues. The germline CDR1 and CDR2 sequences are MNHEY and SMNVEV (reference sequence). With 6 bases clipped from V and 3 bases from J, the junction kept 3 bases outside the gene matches.

The chain employs TRBV7-2 and TRBJ2-1; 10 bases are a match to TRBD2. The CDR3 length is 15 residues. J lost 9 bases, V lost 5 bases, and 10 bases had no gene match. In germline, CDR1 is SGHTA, CDR2 FQGNSA. In DNA form, the CDR3 reads TGTGCCAGCAGCGCGCAACTAGCGGGGTCGGGTGAGCAGTTCTTC. It yields the protein CASSAQLAGSGEQFF.

This CDR3 is CASSLKQGSSYNEQFF. DNA of the CDR3: TGTGCCAGCAGCTTAAAACAGGGTAGCTCCTACAATGAGCAGTTCTTC. The V gene is TRBV5-4, the J gene TRBJ2-1, with a weak D call TRBD1 (6 bases). The CDR3 runs to 16 residues. In germline, CDR1 is SGHNT, CDR2 YYREEE (reference sequence). V was shortened by 2 bases and J by 0 bases, with 12 bases between the two germline ends.

The chain is built from TRBV3-1 (or the pseudogene TRBV3-2) and TRBJ1-5; D remains unclear. This CDR3 comprises 14 residues. Looked up from germline, CDR1 is LGHDT and CDR2 is YNNKEL (reference sequence). Trimming stripped 0 bases from V and 5 bases from J, with 8 bases between. The DNA of the CDR3 is TGTGCCAGCAGCCAAGACCATTTAGATCAGCCCCAGCATTTT. It is translated as CASSQDHLDQPQHF.

This chain connects TRBV7-2 to TRBJ1-2, with 7 positions matching TRBD1. V lost 5 bases, J lost 6 bases, and 12 bases stayed unmatched. This CDR3 has 15 amino acids. Per germline, CDR1 SGHTA and CDR2 FQGNSA. CDR3 sequence reads: CASSPQQGPPHGYTF. In DNA form, the CDR3 reads TGTGCCAGCAGCCCCCAACAGGGGCCCCCGCATGGCTACACCTTC. Combining the CDR3 with reference TRBV7-2 and TRBJ1-2 gives the whole variable domain GAGVSQSPSNKVTEKGKDVELRCDPISGHTALYWYRQSLGQGLEFLIYFQGNSAPDKSGLPSDRFSAERTGGSVSTLTIQRTQQEDSAVYLCASSPQQGPPHGYTFGSGTRLTVV.

The CDR3 bases are TGTGCCAGCAGATTGACTACTTGGGACAAAATCCACGAGCAGTACTTC. It is translated as CASRLTTWDKIHEQYF. V is TRBV27 and J is TRBJ2-7; D may be TRBD1 (6 bases). V was cut by 6 bases and J by 5 bases, with 23 bases left in between. Germline lookup yields CDR1 MNHEY and CDR2 SMNVEV (reference sequence). The CDR3 runs to 16 residues.

This clone was found a few times. V gene TRBV5-4 combines with J gene TRBJ1-2; a possible D gene is TRBD1 (6 bases). Germline CDR1 and CDR2: SGHNT and YYREEE (reference sequence). This CDR3 has 14 residues. Trimming shortened V by 6 bases and J by 4 bases, and 16 bases separated the two germline ends. The CDR3 bases are TGTGCCAGCACCGCGGACAGAATGGGCTATGGCTACACCTTC. It yields the protein CASTADRMGYGYTF.

This chain connects TRBV30 to TRBJ1-3; 7 nucleotides align to TRBD1. J gave up 9 bases and V 0 bases, and 8 bases lay outside the gene matches. Germline values: CDR1 GTSNPN, CDR2 SVGIG (reference sequence). This CDR3 is built from 14 residues. CDR3 amino acids: CAWSVRGGTVTIYF. The CDR3 region has the DNA TGTGCCTGGAGTGTACGAGGGGGCACAGTCACCATATATTTT.

V usage is TRBV29-1 and J usage is TRBJ1-2; D gene ambiguous. The CDR3 has 13 amino acids. V was cut by 3 bases and J by 2 bases, with 10 bases left in between. CDR1 and CDR2 (germline): SQVTM, ANQGSEA. The CDR3 loop reads CSVDRLGNYGYTF. The CDR3 nucleotides read TGCAGCGTTGACCGACTTGGGAACTATGGCTACACCTTC.

V is TRBV10-2 and J is TRBJ2-6; 12 bases fit TRBD1. Germline loops: CDR1 WSHSY, CDR2 SAAADI. The ends lost 10 bases at V and 6 bases at J; junction bases unmatched: 13. The CDR3 is 17 residues long. The chain's CDR3 is CATKGQGALNSANVLTF. The CDR3 DNA follows: TGCGCCACCAAGGGACAGGGGGCGTTAAACTCGGCCAACGTCCTGACTTTC.

V and J are TRBV28 and TRBJ2-2, with D possibly TRBD1 on 6 matching bases. The germline V and J ends were trimmed by 5 bases and 0 bases, with 10 bases remaining between them. This CDR3 region has 15 residues. CDR1 MDHEN and CDR2 SYDVKM come from the germline V gene. The chain's CDR3 is CASSRAGANTGELFF. CDR3 in DNA: TGTGCCAGCAGTCGCGCAGGGGCGAACACCGGGGAGCTGTTTTTT.

On this clone itself: A read error may produce the germline difference seen at one junction end. The V call is TRBV7-7, the J call TRBJ2-5; TRBD1 is a possible D gene (6 bases). Germline CDR1 reads SSHAT; CDR2 reads FNYEAQ (reference sequence). The CDR3 length is 15 residues. The CDR3 nucleotides are TGTGCTAGCAGCTTCCGATCCGGGACAATTGAGACCCAGTACTTC. This translates into CASSFRSGTIETQYF.

The rearrangement joins TRBV9 to TRBJ1-3; D not resolved. The germline V and J ends were trimmed by 3 bases and 2 bases, with 6 bases remaining between them. Germline V CDR1 and CDR2: SGDLS, YYNGEE. This CDR3 spans 13 amino acids. The DNA for the CDR3 is TGTGCCAGCAGCGCCTCCCCTGGAAACACCATATATTTT. Its protein is CASSASPGNTIYF.

V is TRBV6-2 or TRBV6-3 and J is TRBJ2-5; TRBD1 matches 7 bases. The CDR3 is 16 residues long. Trimming at V came to 0 bases and at J to 4 bases, leaving 8 bases not matched to a gene. Germline CDR1 and CDR2: MNHEY and SVGEGT. This CDR3 is CASSYSDTGVRETQYF. CDR3 sequence (DNA): TGTGCCAGCAGTTACTCAGATACAGGGGTGAGAGAGACCCAGTACTTC.

J is TRBJ2-4 and V is TRBV11-2; tentative D call: TRBD1 (6 bases). The V and J ends lost 1 base and 7 bases respectively, with 23 bases between them. The germline V gene encodes CDR1 SGHAT and CDR2 FQNNGV. This CDR3 has 18 residues. The CDR3 bases are TGTGCCAGCAGCTTAGTACCCCAGGGGCTCTCCCTAGCCAACATTCAGTACTTC. It is translated as CASSLVPQGLSLANIQYF. Using reference TRBV11-2 and TRBJ2-4 for the parts outside the CDR3, the full variable domain is EAGVAQSPRYKIIEKRQSVAFWCNPISGHATLYWYQQILGQGPKLLIQFQNNGVVDDSQLPKDRFSAERLKGVDSTLKIQPAKLEDSAVYLCASSLVPQGLSLANIQYFGAGTRLSVL.